These 23 T cell receptor beta chains were sequenced from one sample in a study of cytomegalovirus exposure and HLA in healthy donors. The study ran its PCR with 60 Vbeta and 13 Jbeta primers. Some clones are missing from TCRdb's copy, which holds only in-frame ones; the method was immunoSEQ multiplex PCR. Of under 200,000 clones in the sample, around 85% were seen once. Sequencing input: PBMCs. The receptors here all came from a man between 18 and 35 years old in good health and CMV-seropositive.

V is TRBV6-1 and J is TRBJ1-1; TRBD1 is a possible D gene (6 bases). There are 15 residues in the CDR3. V was clipped by 2 bases and J by 1 base, with 11 bases between them. The germline V gene has CDR1 MNHNS and CDR2 SASEGT. The CDR3 sequence: CASSELGAWNTEAFF. The CDR3 region has the DNA TGTGCCAGCAGTGAATTGGGGGCTTGGAACACTGAAGCTTTCTTT.

The chain couples TRBV12-5 to TRBJ1-3; the D is unclear. Deletions cut 0 bases from V and 4 bases from J, with 10 bases between. The germline V gene has CDR1 LGHNT and CDR2 FRNRAP. This CDR3 has 15 residues. CDR3 sequence reads: CASGLVPGGGNTIYF. The CDR3 DNA reads TGTGCTAGTGGTTTGGTACCCGGAGGAGGAAACACCATATATTTT.

V usage is TRBV10-1 and J usage is TRBJ1-1, with D hard to call. Deletions cut 2 bases from V and 1 base from J, with 8 bases between. The CDR3 runs 14 residues. The V gene's germline CDR1 is WNHNN and CDR2 SYGVQD (reference sequence). Here the CDR3 DNA reads TGCGCCAGCAGTGAGAGACTGAAGAACACTGAAGCTTTCTTT. This translates into CASSERLKNTEAFF.

This chain links TRBV4-1 with TRBJ2-6; TRBD2 matches at 7 bases. The CDR3 consists of 18 residues. With V trimmed by 4 bases and J by 0 bases, 9 bases remained unmatched. Germline lookup yields CDR1 MGHRA and CDR2 YSYEKL. The CDR3 here is CASSLGRARGSGANVLTF. For the CDR3, the DNA is TGCGCCAGCAGCCTAGGGAGGGCAAGGGGCTCTGGGGCCAACGTCCTGACTTTC.

The chain employs TRBV27 and TRBJ1-5; maybe TRBD1 (6 bases). Per the germline V gene, CDR1 is MNHEY and CDR2 is SMNVEV (reference sequence). The CDR3 contains 13 residues. Trimming removed 5 bases from V and 5 bases from J, with 10 bases in between. For the CDR3, the DNA is TGTGCCAGCAGTGGGAGGGGGGATCAGCCCCAGCATTTT. Residues: CASSGRGDQPQHF.

J is TRBJ1-2 and V is TRBV6-1; a possible D gene is TRBD1 (5 bases). This CDR3 is built from 14 residues. With 5 bases removed from V and 3 bases from J, the gap between germline ends came to 13 bases. Germline V lookup: CDR1 MNHNS, CDR2 SASEGT. For the CDR3, the DNA is TGTGCCAGCAGTCCGGGAGGGGTTGACTATGGCTACACCTTC. This sequence encodes CASSPGGVDYGYTF.

This sequence joins TRBV4-1 and TRBJ2-1, with a tentative D call TRBD2 (6 bases). V lost 1 base to trimming and J lost 3 bases, with 7 bases between them. This CDR3 contains 14 residues. Germline loops: CDR1 MGHRA, CDR2 YSYEKL. CDR3 nucleotide sequence: TGCGCCAGCAGCCAAGTGGGGGGCTACAATGAGCAGTTCTTC. It is translated as CASSQVGGYNEQFF.

The chain joins TRBV18 to TRBJ1-6; D is unclear. CDR1 and CDR2 from the germline V gene are KGHSH and LQKENI. V lost 2 bases to trimming and J lost 8 bases, with 10 bases between them. The CDR3 has 14 residues. The CDR3 loop is CASSPEGGHSPLHF. CDR3 DNA: TGTGCCAGCTCACCAGAGGGAGGGCATTCACCCCTCCACTTT.

This rearrangement joins TRBV2 to TRBJ2-5, with 14 nucleotides matching TRBD2. There are 17 residues in the CDR3. Per germline, CDR1 SNHLY and CDR2 FYNNEI. The junction had 10 bases not matched to a gene; V was cut back by 8 bases and J by 2 bases. The CDR3 is CASLTSGGALGQETQYF. DNA for the CDR3: TGTGCCAGCTTGACTAGCGGGGGGGCCCTTGGGCAAGAGACCCAGTACTTC.

The chain employs TRBV6-7 and TRBJ1-2; TRBD1 agrees at 9 bases. TRBV6-7 is annotated as an ORF whose role is uncertain. With 11 bases clipped from V and 8 bases from J, the junction kept 18 bases outside the gene matches. The CDR3 loop spans 15 amino acids. The CDR3 sequence: CAYPPGTGSAGGYTF. The CDR3 DNA follows: TGTGCCTATCCCCCCGGGACAGGGTCGGCAGGAGGCTACACCTTC.

This clone was recorded once. The gene calls are TRBV7-2 and TRBJ1-2; D gene unclear. Germline V gene data show CDR1 as SGHTA and CDR2 as FQGNSA. The CDR3 loop spans 14 amino acids. Deletions cut 4 bases from V and 0 bases from J, with 9 bases between. CDR3 nucleotides: TGTGCCAGCAGCTCCAGCGTTACTAACTATGGCTACACCTTC. Its protein product is CASSSSVTNYGYTF.

Comments on this clone: One end of the junction is discordant with germline, which a read error may explain. V is TRBV7-7 and J is TRBJ2-1; 9 positions match TRBD2. CDR1 and CDR2 (germline): SSHAT, FNYEAQ (reference sequence). This CDR3 has 17 residues. CDR3 protein: CASSLAPWAGGLNEQFF. The CDR3 DNA reads as TGTGCTAGCAGCTTAGCGCCGTGGGCGGGGGGGCTAAATGAGCAGTTCTTC.

V gene TRBV4-1 combines with J gene TRBJ1-4; D is unclear. Germline V gene sequence: CDR1 MGHRA, CDR2 YSYEKL. This CDR3 region has 13 residues. Trimming pared 4 bases from V and 5 bases from J, leaving 8 bases between. The CDR3 nucleotides read TGCGCCAGCAGCCGGTGGCAGAATGAAAAACTGTTTTTT. Translating gives CASSRWQNEKLFF.

The chain carries TRBV29-1 and TRBJ2-7; D perhaps matches TRBD1 (6 bases). CDR3 length: 16 residues. The germline gives CDR1 SQVTM, CDR2 ANQGSEA. V shed 6 bases and J shed 1 base, with 22 bases lying between them. CDR3 sequence: CSVDNAGAGLSYEQYF. The CDR3 DNA reads TGCAGCGTCGACAATGCAGGGGCTGGTCTATCCTACGAGCAGTACTTC.

The chain carries TRBV5-5 and TRBJ1-3; a weak D match, TRBD1 (6 bases). The CDR3 sequence is 16 residues long. Germline assignment: CDR1 SGHKS and CDR2 YYEKEE (reference sequence). V was clipped by 0 bases and J by 8 bases, with 18 bases between them. The chain's CDR3 is CASSLGPGQRGDTIYF. DNA for the CDR3: TGTGCCAGCAGCTTGGGGCCCGGACAGAGGGGCGACACCATATATTTT. Together with reference TRBV5-5 and TRBJ1-3, the CDR3 gives the full variable domain: DAGVTQSPTHLIKTRGQQVTLRCSPISGHKSVSWYQQVLGQGPQFIFQYYEKEERGRGNFPDRFSARQFPNYSSELNVNALLLGDSALYLCASSLGPGQRGDTIYFGEGSWLTVV.

The V call is TRBV7-6, the J call TRBJ1-3, with 10 bases matching TRBD1. The V gene's germline CDR1 is SGHVS and CDR2 FNYEAQ. CDR3 length: 19 amino acids. With V trimmed by 5 bases and J by 0 bases, 13 bases remained unmatched. Here the CDR3 DNA reads TGTGCCAGCAGCAATCCCGGGACAGGGGTAATTAGCTCTGGAAACACCATATATTTT. The encoded protein is CASSNPGTGVISSGNTIYF.

This clone was found a few times. J is TRBJ2-1 and V is TRBV6-1; TRBD2 might be the D (5 bases). Germline assignment: CDR1 MNHNS and CDR2 SASEGT. The CDR3 is 15 residues long. V was shortened by 2 bases and J by 8 bases, with 16 bases between the two germline ends. The CDR3 nucleotides are TGTGCCAGCAGTGAATCCGGGAACTGGGTCCATGAGCAGTTCTTC. Protein product: CASSESGNWVHEQFF.

V gene TRBV7-2 combines with J gene TRBJ2-5; D is perhaps TRBD2 (5 bases). The CDR3 consists of 14 residues. Between the trimmed V and J ends, which lost 6 bases and 1 base, there was a span of 12 bases. Looked up from germline, CDR1 is SGHTA and CDR2 is FQGNSA. The CDR3 sequence: CASSPGGFQETQYF. The CDR3 nucleotides read TGTGCCAGCAGTCCCGGCGGGTTCCAAGAGACCCAGTACTTC.

This clone appeared a few times. The CDR3 sequence is CASSMRTGANEKLFF. For the CDR3, the DNA is TGTGCCAGCAGTATGAGGACAGGGGCGAATGAAAAACTGTTTTTT. The chain carries TRBV6-1 and TRBJ1-4; 9 nucleotides align to TRBD1. From germline, CDR1 is MNHNS and CDR2 SASEGT. This CDR3 contains 15 residues. The V segment lost 5 bases and the J segment 5 bases; nucleotides outside the gene matches: 6.

The genes are TRBV4-2 and TRBJ2-3; the match to TRBD2 covers 14 bases. Looked up from germline, CDR1 is LGHNA and CDR2 is YNFKEQ. The CDR3 covers 20 residues. J lost 1 base, V lost 0 bases, and 9 bases had no gene match. The CDR3 DNA follows: TGTGCCAGCAGCCAAGACCGACTAGCGGGGGGGAAGGGGGGCACAGATACGCAGTATTTT. This codes for CASSQDRLAGGKGGTDTQYF.

This clone showed up just once. This rearrangement joins TRBV5-4 to TRBJ2-7; TRBD1 is a possible D gene (7 bases). Trimming removed 4 bases at V and 2 bases at J, with 16 bases between. The CDR3 spans 15 residues. CDR1 is SGHNT, CDR2 YYREEE, per germline (reference sequence). The CDR3 DNA reads TGTGCCAGCAGCCCGTCGACAGGGAGGACCTACGAGCAGTACTTC. Protein sequence: CASSPSTGRTYEQYF.

The V call is TRBV28, the J call TRBJ1-6; no firm D call. CDR3 size: 15 residues. Trimming cost V 6 bases and J 9 bases, with 18 bases left between them. Germline values: CDR1 MDHEN, CDR2 SYDVKM. CDR3 in amino acids: CASRSEGPTGSPLHF. The CDR3, as DNA: TGTGCCAGCAGATCCGAGGGCCCCACGGGTTCACCCCTCCACTTT.

This sequence joins TRBV7-9 and TRBJ2-7; 15 bases fit TRBD2. V shed 5 bases and J 7 bases; nucleotides not matched to a gene: 6. Germline CDR1 and CDR2: SEHNR and FQNEAQ (reference sequence). The CDR3 runs 15 residues. The CDR3 sequence is CASSRTSGGAWEQYF. The CDR3 DNA reads as TGTGCCAGCAGCCGGACTAGCGGGGGGGCCTGGGAGCAGTACTTC.